This TCR beta chain was sequenced in a study of T cells in tuberculosis. Study-wide points: Active tuberculosis alpha repertoires lay closer to GMM-specific TCRs than controls'. Active tuberculosis cases were adults; controls were adolescents. A GMM-specific repertoire classifier reached approximately 90% accuracy, AUROC approximately 0.9.

TCRdb's copy holds only in-frame clones and misses some; the assay was immunoSEQ multiplex PCR. The repertoire includes 35,000 to 45,000 clones, about 94% of them detected once, and around 1.9% sits in the top ten. The germline V gene has CDR1 MNHEY and CDR2 SVGAGI. This CDR3 region has 14 residues. After removal of 2 bases from V and 8 bases from J, the junction contained 6 bases not matched to a gene. Unsorted cryopreserved PBMC were sequenced, averaging about 92,000 T cells per clinical donor. In the case of this clone: Its antigen is unknown.

The J gene is TRBJ2-1, the V gene TRBV6-5; 7 bases line up with TRBD1. The origin of this receptor is a donor aged 5-35 years with latent tuberculosis or without tuberculosis infection. Some clones in this sample may be carry-over from other donors' samples. The specimen sequenced was PBMCs. CDR3 loop: CASSYKAGGDEQFF. The DNA for the CDR3 is TGTGCCAGCAGTTACAAAGCAGGGGGAGATGAGCAGTTCTTC.